A selection of T cell receptor beta chains follows, all from one sample in a study of CD8 T cells in ankylosing spondylitis. TCRdb recomputed calls from the 5' RACE reads with MiXCR, one row per CDR3 protein. This table has fewer than 200,000 distinct CDR3 sequences, roughly 18% appearing once. Sequencing was carried out using blood, either unsorted or a sorted T cell fraction (not recorded which). The receptor set was obtained from a male donor aged 10-30 years with ankylosing spondylitis or in good health (not recorded which). Each CDR3 is given with its conserved first and last residue. D genes are given only for firm matches. The listing skips clone size in some rows; elsewhere it reads once, few, many or a size class.

j_gene: TRBJ2-7; abundance: few; d_gene: TRBD2; v_gene: TRBV18; CDR3aa: CASSGELAASPEQYF; CDR3nt: TGTGCCAGCTCAGGTGAACTAGCGGCATCTCCCGAGCAGTACTTC
j_gene: TRBJ2-3; abundance: many; d_gene: -; v_gene: TRBV5-1; CDR3aa: CASSLGGSTDTQYF; CDR3nt: TGCGCCAGCAGCTTGGGCGGGAGCACAGATACGCAGTATTTT
j_gene: TRBJ1-4; abundance: many; d_gene: TRBD1; v_gene: TRBV15; CDR3aa: CATSQDRGSEKLFF; CDR3nt: TGTGCCACCAGCCAAGACAGGGGGTCTGAAAAACTGTTTTTT
j_gene: TRBJ2-1; abundance: many; d_gene: -; v_gene: TRBV15; CDR3aa: CATSRDHPGDNEQFF; CDR3nt: TGTGCCACCAGCAGAGATCATCCGGGAGACAATGAGCAGTTCTTC
j_gene: TRBJ2-1; abundance: many; d_gene: -; v_gene: TRBV27; CDR3aa: CASSLNVGEQFF; CDR3nt: TGTGCCAGCAGTTTGAACGTGGGTGAGCAGTTCTTC
j_gene: TRBJ2-7; abundance: few; d_gene: -; v_gene: TRBV20-1; CDR3aa: CSAAVGKTSYEQYF; CDR3nt: TGCAGTGCTGCTGTCGGAAAGACCTCCTACGAGCAGTACTTC
j_gene: TRBJ1-1; abundance: many; d_gene: TRBD1; v_gene: TRBV28; CDR3aa: CATRQGLLRAFF; CDR3nt: TGTGCCACGCGACAGGGGCTCTTACGTGCTTTCTTT
j_gene: TRBJ2-1; abundance: many; d_gene: TRBD2; v_gene: TRBV6-6; CDR3aa: CASSSRSHKVSGSHNEQFF; CDR3nt: TGTGCCAGCAGTTCTCGTAGTCACAAGGTTAGCGGGAGCCATAATGAGCAGTTCTTC
j_gene: TRBJ2-1; abundance: many; d_gene: -; v_gene: TRBV11-2; CDR3aa: CASSFGAGYNEQFF; CDR3nt: TGTGCCAGCAGCTTCGGGGCAGGCTACAATGAGCAGTTCTTC
j_gene: TRBJ2-5; abundance: -; d_gene: TRBD1; v_gene: TRBV18; CDR3aa: CASSFGQGLQETQYF; CDR3nt: TGTGCCAGCTCCTTTGGACAGGGCCTTCAAGAGACCCAGTACTTC
j_gene: TRBJ2-1; abundance: many; d_gene: TRBD2; v_gene: TRBV10-3; CDR3aa: CATGTSGNNEQFF; CDR3nt: TGTGCCACCGGGACTAGCGGGAACAATGAGCAGTTCTTC
j_gene: TRBJ2-1; abundance: many; d_gene: -; v_gene: TRBV30; CDR3aa: CAWSVDNEQFF; CDR3nt: TGTGCCTGGAGTGTCGACAATGAGCAGTTCTTC
j_gene: TRBJ2-1; abundance: few; d_gene: TRBD2; v_gene: TRBV10-3; CDR3aa: CAISDRTSGDEQFF; CDR3nt: TGTGCCATCAGTGACAGGACTAGCGGGGACGAGCAGTTCTTC
j_gene: TRBJ2-1; abundance: -; d_gene: -; v_gene: TRBV21-1; CDR3aa: CASSLGIYEQFF; CDR3nt: TGTGCCAGCAGCCTGGGCATTTATGAGCAGTTCTTC
j_gene: TRBJ2-5; abundance: many; d_gene: -; v_gene: TRBV5-1; CDR3aa: CASSLERGTRETQYF; CDR3nt: TGCGCCAGCAGCTTGGAGAGGGGGACGCGGGAGACCCAGTACTTC
j_gene: TRBJ1-3; abundance: many; d_gene: -; v_gene: TRBV10-3; CDR3aa: CAISESVLSGNTIYF; CDR3nt: TGTGCCATCAGTGAGTCTGTCCTCTCTGGAAACACCATATATTTT
j_gene: TRBJ1-3; abundance: many; d_gene: -; v_gene: TRBV12-3/TRBV12-4; CDR3aa: CASSLIGGSGNTIYF; CDR3nt: TGTGCCAGCAGTTTAATAGGGGGCTCTGGAAACACCATATATTTT